These 19 T cell receptor beta chains came from one sample sequenced in a study of T-cell memory formation after mild COVID-19 (dated by TCRdb to the early 2020s). The library was produced with 5' RACE. The sequencer listed for this sample is Illumina NovaSeq 6000. Through fastp at Q25 and MiXCR, TCRdb rebuilt clones from the public reads, retaining in-frame beta chains. All rows with the same CDR3 protein become a single entry with the most common DNA and genes. This sample has 200,000 to 250,000 distinct CDR3 sequences in its table, and 9% to 10% of those were observed once. 3.5% to 4% of the sample lies in the top ten. The specimen sequenced was PBMCs or a T cell subset sorted from them (not recorded which). These receptors were taken from a man aged 18-30 years who had mild COVID-19 (a few samples of this study predate the infection). The sample titles of this study are shuffled in the database, so cell type and time point are left out; the donor was told from shared clones.

The sample holds many counts of this clonotype. The chain recombines TRBV7-8 with TRBJ1-5, with D unclear. This CDR3 is 15 amino acids long. Germline values: CDR1 SGHVS, CDR2 FQNEAQ. V was shortened by 0 bases and J by 4 bases, with 10 bases between the two germline ends. DNA of the CDR3: TGTGCCAGCAGCTTAGCGGGGATTTTTAATCAGCCCCAGCATTTT. This translates into CASSLAGIFNQPQHF.

A note on this clonotype: A read error may explain this, as a much larger clone is one base away. V is TRBV5-1 and J is TRBJ2-2; possibly TRBD1 for D (6 bases). The CDR3 covers 17 residues. The V gene's germline CDR1 is SGHRS and CDR2 YFSETQ. The CDR3 DNA reads as TGCGCCAGCAGCCAACAGCCGACAGGACTGAACACCGGGGAGCTGGTTTTT. This sequence encodes CASSQQPTGLNTGELVF.

This clonotype was found a few times. The rearrangement links TRBV19 to TRBJ1-2, with TRBD1 as a possible D gene (5 bases). Per germline, CDR1 LNHDA and CDR2 SQIVND (reference sequence). V lost 6 bases and J 3 bases, leaving 20 bases between the germline ends. This CDR3 has 16 amino acids. CDR3 sequence reads: CASSLPGAGPYYGYTF. For the CDR3, the DNA is TGTGCCAGTAGCCTCCCCGGGGCAGGGCCGTACTATGGCTACACCTTC.

Only a few counts were recorded for this clonotype. This chain uses TRBV7-6 with TRBJ2-3; D is undetermined. The length of the CDR3 is 13 residues. The V end lost 8 bases, the J end lost 1 base, and 10 bases lay between the germline ends. CDR1 is SGHVS, CDR2 FNYEAQ, per germline. The CDR3 sequence: CASRSRGTDTQYF. For the CDR3, the DNA is TGTGCCAGCCGCTCCCGAGGCACAGATACGCAGTATTTT.

A few counts support this clonotype. The rearrangement uses TRBV29-1 and TRBJ1-1; maybe TRBD1 (5 bases). Germline V gene data show CDR1 as SQVTM and CDR2 as ANQGSEA. Trimming took off 6 bases at V and 4 bases at J, with 21 bases between the two ends. The CDR3 sequence is 15 residues long. The CDR3 sequence: CSVRITGRRPTEAFF. The CDR3 nucleotides are TGCAGCGTAAGAATAACAGGACGTAGGCCCACTGAAGCTTTCTTT.

The gene calls are TRBV7-2 and TRBJ2-5, with TRBD2 identical over 9 bases. V gave up 4 bases and J gave up 5 bases; unmatched junction bases: 8. This CDR3 spans 15 amino acids. Germline values: CDR1 SGHTA, CDR2 FQGNSA. CDR3 sequence reads: CASSYTGTSRETQYF. The CDR3 coding sequence is TGTGCCAGCAGCTATACCGGGACTAGCCGCGAGACCCAGTACTTC.

This clonotype was counted a few times. The chain couples TRBV12-3 or TRBV12-4 to TRBJ2-3; 7 nucleotides match TRBD1. V lost 7 bases and J lost 8; bases outside the gene matches: 9. The CDR3 sequence is 13 residues long. CDR3 bases: TGTGCCAGCACCGTAGACAGGGTGGGTACGCAGTATTTT. Protein product: CASTVDRVGTQYF.

There are many counts of this clonotype. The chain carries TRBV5-5 and TRBJ2-5; D call uncertain. Germline lookup yields CDR1 SGHKS and CDR2 YYEKEE (reference sequence). CDR3 length equals 13 residues. The germline V and J ends were trimmed by 4 bases and 3 bases, with 10 bases remaining between them. As DNA, the CDR3 is TGTGCCAGCAGCCTGGGTGGGAAAGAGACCCAGTACTTC. Translated, it gives CASSLGGKETQYF.

V usage is TRBV7-9 and J usage is TRBJ2-2; 8 nucleotides align to TRBD1. The germline V gene has CDR1 SEHNR and CDR2 FQNEAQ (reference sequence). The CDR3 consists of 19 residues. Unmatched junction bases numbered 15, after V lost 1 base and J lost 5 bases. CDR3 in amino acids: CASSLVVLGTGQETGELFF. In nucleotides, the CDR3 is TGTGCCAGCAGCTTAGTCGTCCTCGGGACAGGTCAGGAGACCGGGGAGCTGTTTTTT.

This clonotype has a handful of counts. This CDR3 reads CASSGGYPHEQYV. CDR3 nucleotide sequence: TGCGCCAGCAGTGGAGGCTACCCCCATGAGCAGTACGTC. The chain links TRBV10-1 to TRBJ2-7; D is unclear. Germline CDR1 is WNHNN and CDR2 is SYGVQD (reference sequence). Trimming removed 4 bases from V and 7 bases from J, with 14 bases in between. This CDR3 contains 13 residues.

The chain has TRBV20-1 and TRBJ2-3, with D hard to call. The length of the CDR3 is 11 residues. V was clipped by 4 bases and J by 4 bases, with 6 bases between them. The germline gives CDR1 DFQATT, CDR2 SNEGSKA (reference sequence). CDR3 sequence: CSAIVADTQYF. The DNA for the CDR3 is TGCAGTGCTATAGTGGCAGATACGCAGTATTTT.

The CDR3 DNA reads TGTGCCAGCTCACTCACTAATGAAAAACTGTTTTTT. Amino acids: CASSLTNEKLFF. The V gene is TRBV18, the J gene TRBJ1-4, with no clear D. Trimming cost V 4 bases and J 2 bases, with 2 bases left between them. This CDR3 region has 12 residues. Per germline, CDR1 KGHSH and CDR2 LQKENI. Together with reference TRBV18 and TRBJ1-4, the CDR3 gives the full variable domain: NAGVMQNPRHLVRRRGQEARLRCSPMKGHSHVYWYRQLPEEGLKFMVYLQKENIIDESGMPKERFSAEFPKEGPSILRIQQVVRGDSAAYFCASSLTNEKLFFGSGTQLSVL.

The gene calls are TRBV20-1 and TRBJ2-5; unclear D gene. The CDR3 contains 14 residues. V was cut by 3 bases and J by 5 bases, with 16 bases left in between. CDR1 DFQATT and CDR2 SNEGSKA come from the germline V gene (reference sequence). Here the CDR3 DNA reads TGCAGTGCTAGGCGCGTCGGGTTGGGGGAGACCCAGTACTTC. As protein: CSARRVGLGETQYF.

There are many counts of this clonotype. The chain employs TRBV6-5 and TRBJ1-2; D is perhaps TRBD1 (5 bases). The V end lost 6 bases, the J end lost 4 bases, and 9 bases lay between the germline ends. The CDR3 length is 12 residues. Per germline, CDR1 MNHEY and CDR2 SVGAGI. As DNA, the CDR3 is TGTGCCAGCAGGCAGGGAACCTATGGCTACACCTTC. It specifies CASRQGTYGYTF.

The table lists this clonotype with many counts. The chain has TRBV7-6 and TRBJ1-5; D unclear. V lost 1 base, J lost 6 bases, and 7 bases lay in between. Germline CDR1 reads SGHVS; CDR2 reads FNYEAQ. This CDR3 region has 13 residues. CDR3 sequence: CASSLGLGQPQHF. In DNA form, the CDR3 reads TGTGCCAGCAGCTTAGGATTGGGTCAGCCCCAGCATTTT.

The chain couples TRBV7-9 to TRBJ1-1; the D gene is possibly TRBD1 (5 bases). Deletions cut 4 bases from V and 6 bases from J, with 15 bases between. CDR3 length: 14 amino acids. Germline V CDR1 and CDR2: SEHNR, FQNEAQ (reference sequence). CDR3: CASSSTAASSEAFF. In DNA, the CDR3 is TGTGCCAGCAGCTCGACAGCCGCCTCATCTGAAGCTTTCTTT.

This clonotype was seen a handful of times. The V and J genes are TRBV5-6 and TRBJ2-7, with TRBD2 matching over 7 bases. The CDR3 sequence is 16 residues long. Germline V gene data show CDR1 as SGHDT and CDR2 as YYEEEE. V was pared by 5 bases and J by 0 bases, with 11 bases of the junction left unmatched. CDR3 nucleotide sequence: TGTGCCAGCAGACAGCTTAAGTGGGGGGGCTCCTACGAGCAGTACGTC. This codes for CASRQLKWGGSYEQYV.

This clonotype has more than one count but fewer than ten. The rearrangement links TRBV5-1 to TRBJ1-1; no reliable D call. This CDR3 comprises 14 residues. CDR1 and CDR2 from the germline V gene are SGHRS and YFSETQ. V lost 3 bases and J lost 6, with 15 bases in between. The CDR3 protein is CASSSDDGSSEAFF. CDR3 coding DNA: TGCGCCAGCAGCTCAGACGACGGGAGTTCTGAAGCTTTCTTT.

This clonotype was recorded a few times. The chain carries TRBV24-1 and TRBJ2-1; 10 nucleotides align to TRBD1. CDR1 KGHDR and CDR2 SFDVKD come from the germline V gene. V shed 4 bases, J shed 4 bases, and the junction held 6 bases outside the gene matches. CDR3 length: 16 amino acids. The CDR3 region has the DNA TGTGCCACCAGTGACCATGGACAGGGGGGTTACAATGAGCAGTTCTTC. Residues: CATSDHGQGGYNEQFF.